Sequencing of this TCR beta chain was carried out in a study of T-cell reconstitution after alpha-beta-depleted transplantation in children. Unique molecular identifiers were incorporated when the TCRbeta library was constructed. TCRdb recomputed calls from the PCR reads with MiXCR, one row per CDR3 protein. The repertoire holds 500,000 to 650,000 distinct CDR3 sequences, with approximately 12% as singletons. This clonotype occurred many times. Its antigen is unknown. Study-wide points: Some patients' high day-60 TCRbeta diversity was traced to surviving recipient T cells and thymic progenitors. A year post-transplant, T-cell counts and diversity derived mostly from newly produced T cells. Several hundred graft clones that had expanded were reportedly the source of alpha-beta T cells about two months after transplant.

CDR3 length equals 13 residues. V lost 6 bases and J 2 bases, leaving 11 bases between the germline ends. Germline assignment: CDR1 SQVTM and CDR2 ANQGSEA. The V and J genes are TRBV29-1 and TRBJ2-4; perhaps TRBD2 as D (6 bases). Sequenced material: PBMCs, mostly from graft donor cells, taken 360 days after TCRalphabeta/CD19-depleted stem cell transplant. The origin of this receptor is a male patient between 10 and 17 years old who had a stem cell transplant for acute myeloid leukemia, so the T cells may come from the graft donor. The DNA for the CDR3 is TGCAGCGTCGTTGGGGGGTCCAAAAACATTCAGTACTTC. It encodes CSVVGGSKNIQYF.